The next 2 T cell receptor beta chains were all read from a single sample in a study of T-cell memory formation after mild COVID-19. TCRdb re-analysed the 5' RACE reads in MiXCR, keeping a single row per CDR3 protein. This table has 390,000 or so distinct CDR3 sequences, approximately 15% appearing once. Sequences were obtained from PBMCs or a T cell subset sorted from them (not recorded which). Receptors were obtained from a man aged 18 to 29 who had mild COVID-19 (a few samples of this study predate the infection). Cell type and time point are not known.

This chain connects TRBV24-1 to TRBJ2-2; D uncertain. This CDR3 comprises 12 residues. With 7 bases removed from V and 4 bases from J, the gap between germline ends came to 6 bases. In germline, CDR1 is KGHDR, CDR2 SFDVKD. The CDR3 protein is CATSPSTGELFF. Written as DNA, the CDR3 is TGTGCCACCAGCCCCTCCACCGGGGAGCTGTTTTTT.

V gene TRBV7-9 combines with J gene TRBJ1-3; D unresolved. CDR1 and CDR2 from the germline V gene are SEHNR and FQNEAQ (reference sequence). The CDR3 has 14 residues. The V end was cut by 3 bases, the J end by 8 bases, with 14 bases between. CDR3 sequence (DNA): TGTGCCAGCAGCTTGGACGTCAGGTTATACACCATATATTTT. Translated, it gives CASSLDVRLYTIYF.